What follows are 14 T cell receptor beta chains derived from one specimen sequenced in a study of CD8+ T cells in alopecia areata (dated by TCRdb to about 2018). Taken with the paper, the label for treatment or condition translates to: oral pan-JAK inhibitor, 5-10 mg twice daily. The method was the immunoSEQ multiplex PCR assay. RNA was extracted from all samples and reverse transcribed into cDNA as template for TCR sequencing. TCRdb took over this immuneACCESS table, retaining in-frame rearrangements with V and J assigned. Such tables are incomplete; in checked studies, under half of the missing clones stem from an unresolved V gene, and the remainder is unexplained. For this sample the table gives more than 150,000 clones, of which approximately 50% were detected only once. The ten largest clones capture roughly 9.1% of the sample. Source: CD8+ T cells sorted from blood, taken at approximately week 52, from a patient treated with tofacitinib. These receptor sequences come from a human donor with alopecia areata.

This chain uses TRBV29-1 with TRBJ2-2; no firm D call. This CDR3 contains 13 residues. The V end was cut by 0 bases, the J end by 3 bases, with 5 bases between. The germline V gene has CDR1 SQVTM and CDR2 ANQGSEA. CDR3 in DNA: TGCAGCGTTGAAGATGGGGACACCGGGGAGCTGTTTTTT. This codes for CSVEDGDTGELFF.

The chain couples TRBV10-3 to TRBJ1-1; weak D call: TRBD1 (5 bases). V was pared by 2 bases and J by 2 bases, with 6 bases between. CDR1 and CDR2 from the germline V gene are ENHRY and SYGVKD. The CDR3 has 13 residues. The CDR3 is CAISEGGNTEAFF. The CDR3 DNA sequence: TGTGCCATCAGTGAGGGGGGTAACACTGAAGCTTTCTTT.

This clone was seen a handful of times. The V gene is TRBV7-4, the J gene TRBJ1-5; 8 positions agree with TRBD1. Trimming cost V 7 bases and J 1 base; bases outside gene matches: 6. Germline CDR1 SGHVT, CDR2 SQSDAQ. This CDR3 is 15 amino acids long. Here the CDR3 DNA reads TGTGCCAGCACACTCAGGGGGCCGAGCAATCAGCCCCAGCATTTT. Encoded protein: CASTLRGPSNQPQHF. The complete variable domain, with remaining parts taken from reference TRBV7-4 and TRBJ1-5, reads GAGVSQSPRYKVAKRGRDVALRCDSISGHVTLYWYRQTLGQGSEVLTYSQSDAQRDKSGRPSGRFSAERPERSVSTLKIQRTEQGDSAVYLCASTLRGPSNQPQHFGDGTRLSIL.

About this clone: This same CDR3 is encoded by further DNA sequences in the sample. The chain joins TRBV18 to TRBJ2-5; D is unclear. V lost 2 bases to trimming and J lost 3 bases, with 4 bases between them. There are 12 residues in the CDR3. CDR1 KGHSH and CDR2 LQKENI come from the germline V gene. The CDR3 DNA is TGTGCCAGCTCACCAGGGGAAGAGACCCAGTACTTC. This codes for CASSPGEETQYF.

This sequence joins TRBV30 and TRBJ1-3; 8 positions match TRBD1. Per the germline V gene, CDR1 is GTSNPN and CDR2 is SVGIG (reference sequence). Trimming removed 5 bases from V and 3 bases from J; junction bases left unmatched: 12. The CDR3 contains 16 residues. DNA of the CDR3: TGTGCCTGGGGGACAGGACCTCTCTACTTTGGAAACACCATATATTTT. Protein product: CAWGTGPLYFGNTIYF. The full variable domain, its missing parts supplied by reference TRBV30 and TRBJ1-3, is SQTIHQWPATLVQPVGSPLSLECTVEGTSNPNLYWYRQAAGRGLQLLFYSVGIGQISSEVPQNLSASRPQDRQFILSSKKLLLSDSGFYLCAWGTGPLYFGNTIYFGEGSWLTVV.

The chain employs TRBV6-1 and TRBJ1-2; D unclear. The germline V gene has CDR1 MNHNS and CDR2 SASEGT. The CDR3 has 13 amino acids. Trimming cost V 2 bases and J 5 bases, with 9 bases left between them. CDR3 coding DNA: TGTGCCAGCAGTGAAAGCTCAGAATATGGCTACACCTTC. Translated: CASSESSEYGYTF.

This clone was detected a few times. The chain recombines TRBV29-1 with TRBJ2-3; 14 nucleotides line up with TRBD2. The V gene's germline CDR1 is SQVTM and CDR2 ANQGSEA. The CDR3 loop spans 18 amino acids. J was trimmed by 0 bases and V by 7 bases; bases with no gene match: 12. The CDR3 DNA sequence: TGCAGCGGCCGGCGGACTAGCGGGGGGTATTCTAGCACAGATACGCAGTATTTT. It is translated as CSGRRTSGGYSSTDTQYF.

CDR3 sequence: CASSVAVSMDNEQFF. The CDR3 DNA reads as TGTGCCAGCAGCGTAGCGGTTAGCATGGACAATGAGCAGTTCTTC. The V and J genes are TRBV9 and TRBJ2-1; D uncertain. The CDR3 spans 15 residues. Trimming shortened V by 0 bases and J by 5 bases, and 12 bases separated the two germline ends. Germline lookup yields CDR1 SGDLS and CDR2 YYNGEE.

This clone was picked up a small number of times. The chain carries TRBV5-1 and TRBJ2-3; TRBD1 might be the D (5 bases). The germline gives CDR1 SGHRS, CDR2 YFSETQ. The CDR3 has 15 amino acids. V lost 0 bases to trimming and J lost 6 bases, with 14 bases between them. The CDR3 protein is CASSLGQIMVDTQYF. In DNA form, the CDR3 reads TGCGCCAGCAGCTTGGGACAGATCATGGTGGATACGCAGTATTTT.

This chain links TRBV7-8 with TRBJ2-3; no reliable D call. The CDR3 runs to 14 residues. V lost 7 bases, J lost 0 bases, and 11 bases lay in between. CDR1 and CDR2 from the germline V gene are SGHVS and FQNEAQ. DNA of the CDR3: TGTGCCAGCACCCTACAGAGAAGCACAGATACGCAGTATTTT. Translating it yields CASTLQRSTDTQYF. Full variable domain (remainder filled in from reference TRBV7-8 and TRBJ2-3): GAGVSQSPRYKVAKRGQDVALRCDPISGHVSLFWYQQALGQGPEFLTYFQNEAQLDKSGLPSDRFFAERPEGSVSTLKIQRTQQEDSAVYLCASTLQRSTDTQYFGPGTRLTVL.

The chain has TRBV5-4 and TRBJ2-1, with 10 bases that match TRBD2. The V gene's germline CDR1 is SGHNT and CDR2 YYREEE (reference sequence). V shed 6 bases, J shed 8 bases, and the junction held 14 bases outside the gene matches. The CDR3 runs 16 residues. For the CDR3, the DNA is TGTGCCAGCACCCTCCTTCAGCGGGGGGGCCCCGATGAGCAGTTCTTC. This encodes CASTLLQRGGPDEQFF.

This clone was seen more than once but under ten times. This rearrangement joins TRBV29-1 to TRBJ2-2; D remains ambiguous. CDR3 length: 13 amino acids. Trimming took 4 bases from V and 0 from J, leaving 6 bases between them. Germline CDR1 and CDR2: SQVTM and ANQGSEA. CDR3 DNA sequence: TGCAGCGTTGCCGGAGCGAACACCGGGGAGCTGTTTTTT. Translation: CSVAGANTGELFF.

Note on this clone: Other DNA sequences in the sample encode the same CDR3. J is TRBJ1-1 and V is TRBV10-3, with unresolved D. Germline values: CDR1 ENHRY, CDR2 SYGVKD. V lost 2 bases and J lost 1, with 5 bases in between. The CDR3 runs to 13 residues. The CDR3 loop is CAISESRNTEAFF. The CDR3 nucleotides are TGTGCCATCAGTGAGAGCCGGAACACTGAAGCTTTCTTT.

In nucleotides, the CDR3 is TGTGCCATCAGTGCAAAGCGGGGGGGCGAAGATACGCAGTATTTT. Translating gives CAISAKRGGEDTQYF. This chain connects TRBV10-3 to TRBJ2-3, with 10 bases aligning to TRBD2. The ends lost 4 bases at V and 5 bases at J; junction bases unmatched: 6. Germline values: CDR1 ENHRY, CDR2 SYGVKD. CDR3 length: 15 amino acids.